This T cell receptor (beta chain) originates from a study of T cells after posttransplantation cyclophosphamide. Methotrexate plus calcineurin inhibitor accompanied controls' myeloablative marrow transplants; sampling was 1 year later. Findings and caveats of the study: TRB clonality was highly associated with recipient CMV seropositivity and reactivation.

Notes on this clone: Its antigen is currently unknown. Sequence at one end of the junction differs from germline and may be a read error.

The protocol was immunoSEQ multiplex PCR, while the TCRdb copy is restricted to in-frame clones and leaves out a portion. This sample has 15,000 to 20,000 clones; 87% occur once, and the top ten carry approximately 3.4%. This TCR was sampled from a male patient between 45 and 59 years old who received an allogeneic stem cell transplant from an unrelated donor, was CMV-positive, and had chronic GVHD only. Some T cells here may be from the graft donor. The material was PBMCs, obtained after an allogeneic stem cell transplant with a calcineurin inhibitor and methotrexate.

In DNA form, the CDR3 reads TGTGCCAGCAGCTTAGGGCGTGACTCGGCGGAGATCCAGTACTTC. This gives the protein CASSLGRDSAEIQYF. The V and J genes are TRBV11-3 and TRBJ2-5, with D hard to call. This CDR3 is built from 15 residues. CDR1 and CDR2 from the germline V gene are SGHNT and YENEEA.